This entry lists 29 T cell receptor beta chains sequenced from one sample in a study of radiotherapy plus CTLA-4 blockade in lung cancer. Here immunoSEQ multiplex PCR was the method, and the copy in TCRdb shows in-frame clones only, minus some. Among about 45,000 clones listed, more than 60% were seen once. The material sequenced was peripheral blood, taken from a patient treated with radiotherapy plus ipilimumab. The receptors were gathered from a human donor with non-small cell lung cancer who had a partial response to radiotherapy plus ipilimumab.

This clone came up a few times. This chain uses TRBV6-6 with TRBJ2-1; D call uncertain. Trimming took off 5 bases at V and 2 bases at J, with 13 bases between the two ends. The CDR3 is 15 residues long. Germline CDR1 and CDR2: MNHNY and SVGAGI (reference sequence). The CDR3 is CASSPRQATYNEQFF. The CDR3 nucleotides read TGTGCCAGCAGTCCCCGCCAGGCAACCTACAATGAGCAGTTCTTC.

CDR3 coding DNA: TGTGCCAGAAGCCTTCGAAGGACGCGACAGGGGGCGAACTTGGGTAATCAGCCCCAGCATTTT. It encodes CARSLRRTRQGANLGNQPQHF. The chain joins TRBV5-3 to TRBJ1-5, with 10 bases lining up with TRBD1. TRBV5-3 is an ORF for which the function is uncertain. The CDR3 contains 21 residues. Germline trimming cut 4 bases from V and 4 bases from J; bases unmatched to any gene: 23.

V gene TRBV6-1 combines with J gene TRBJ1-1; tentative D call: TRBD1 (5 bases). V lost 5 bases, J lost 1 base, and 5 bases lay in between. CDR1 and CDR2 (germline): MNHNS, SASEGT. The CDR3 is 12 amino acids. The CDR3 DNA reads TGTGCCAGCAGTAGGGGGAACACTGAAGCTTTCTTT. Its protein is CASSRGNTEAFF.

This chain connects TRBV5-1 to TRBJ2-1; 10 bases are shared with TRBD1. With V trimmed by 2 bases and J by 6 bases, 11 bases remained unmatched. Germline lookup yields CDR1 SGHRS and CDR2 YFSETQ. CDR3 size: 17 residues. The CDR3 coding sequence is TGCGCCAGCAGCTTAAGGCCGGGGACAGGGGAGAGCAATGAGCAGTTCTTC. As protein: CASSLRPGTGESNEQFF.

The V gene is TRBV5-1, the J gene TRBJ2-1; tentatively, D is TRBD2 (5 bases). V was pared by 2 bases and J by 4 bases, with 13 bases between. Looked up from germline, CDR1 is SGHRS and CDR2 is YFSETQ. The CDR3 runs to 15 residues. Written as DNA, the CDR3 is TGCGCCAGCAGCTTAGGTCGGGATGGATACAATGAGCAGTTCTTC. Translated: CASSLGRDGYNEQFF.

J is TRBJ1-5 and V is TRBV2; D possibly corresponds to TRBD1 (5 bases). Germline V gives CDR1 SNHLY, CDR2 FYNNEI. Deletions cut 2 bases from V and 3 bases from J, with 11 bases between. CDR3 length: 15 residues. The CDR3 DNA is TGTGCCAGCAGTGAACGTGACAGTTACAATCAGCCCCAGCATTTT. This encodes CASSERDSYNQPQHF.

The CDR3: CASGQAANTGELFF. CDR3 nucleotides: TGTGCCAGCGGCCAAGCGGCGAACACCGGGGAGCTGTTTTTT. The rearrangement uses TRBV2 and TRBJ2-2; tentatively, D is TRBD2 (5 bases). CDR3 length: 14 amino acids. Germline V gene sequence: CDR1 SNHLY, CDR2 FYNNEI. The V and J ends lost 8 bases and 0 bases respectively, with 10 bases between them.

The count of this clone is one. CDR3 bases: TGCAGCGTTGATGGGTTAGCGGGACTTGATAGCACAGATACGCAGTATTTT. This translates into CSVDGLAGLDSTDTQYF. V gene TRBV29-1 combines with J gene TRBJ2-3, with 8 bases lining up with TRBD2. Germline V gene lookup returns CDR1 SQVTM and CDR2 ANQGSEA. V was pared by 3 bases and J by 0 bases, with 11 bases of the junction left unmatched. The CDR3 is 17 amino acids.

The V call is TRBV5-4, the J call TRBJ2-1; a possible D gene is TRBD2 (5 bases). The CDR3 is made up of 12 amino acids. CDR1 SGHNT and CDR2 YYREEE come from the germline V gene (reference sequence). Trimming removed 2 bases from V and 10 bases from J, with 10 bases in between. The DNA for the CDR3 is TGTGCCAGCAGCTTACATTCGGGGGAGCAGTTCTTC. Translation: CASSLHSGEQFF. Complete variable domain (other parts from reference TRBV5-4 and TRBJ2-1): ETGVTQSPTHLIKTRGQQVTLRCSSQSGHNTVSWYQQALGQGPQFIFQYYREEENGRGNFPPRFSGLQFPNYSSELNVNALELDDSALYLCASSLHSGEQFFGPGTRLTVL.

The genes are TRBV6-6 and TRBJ1-3, with D tentatively TRBD1 (5 bases). In germline, CDR1 is MNHNY, CDR2 SVGAGI (reference sequence). CDR3 size: 15 residues. The V end lost 6 bases, the J end lost 0 bases, and 12 bases lay between the germline ends. CDR3 in DNA: TGTGCCAGCAGGTCCGACAGAAGCTCTGGAAACACCATATATTTT. Translating gives CASRSDRSSGNTIYF.

V gene TRBV5-5 combines with J gene TRBJ2-7, with D possibly being TRBD1 (6 bases). Per germline, CDR1 SGHKS and CDR2 YYEKEE (reference sequence). The CDR3 has 14 residues. The germline V and J ends were trimmed by 1 base and 7 bases, with 15 bases remaining between them. The CDR3 region is CASSLTGTLSEQYF. The CDR3 nucleotides read TGTGCCAGCAGCTTGACTGGGACATTATCGGAGCAGTACTTC. The whole variable domain, remainder taken from reference TRBV5-5 and TRBJ2-7, is DAGVTQSPTHLIKTRGQQVTLRCSPISGHKSVSWYQQVLGQGPQFIFQYYEKEERGRGNFPDRFSARQFPNYSSELNVNALLLGDSALYLCASSLTGTLSEQYFGPGTRLTVT.

This clone was seen a handful of times. The rearrangement links TRBV2 to TRBJ1-2; D call uncertain. Germline V gene sequence: CDR1 SNHLY, CDR2 FYNNEI. Trimming stripped 4 bases from V and 4 bases from J, with 19 bases between. The CDR3 has 16 residues. CDR3 residues: CASSGGNTVLGYGYTF. The CDR3 nucleotides read TGTGCCAGCAGTGGAGGAAACACGGTCTTAGGCTATGGCTACACCTTC.

The V call is TRBV2, the J call TRBJ2-1, with D perhaps matching TRBD1 (6 bases). Germline V gene sequence: CDR1 SNHLY, CDR2 FYNNEI. V was shortened by 2 bases and J by 6 bases, with 17 bases between the two germline ends. This CDR3 region has 16 residues. The CDR3 nucleotides are TGTGCCAGCAGTGAAATAGTCACAGGGTCGCGCAATGAGCAGTTCTTC. Residues: CASSEIVTGSRNEQFF.

Ten or more counts support this clone. The chain couples TRBV30 to TRBJ2-7; 10 bases agree with TRBD1. The germline V gene has CDR1 GTSNPN and CDR2 SVGIG (reference sequence). The CDR3 runs to 15 residues. The junction had 5 bases not matched to a gene; V was cut back by 3 bases and J by 0 bases. CDR3 DNA: TGTGCCTGGAGACGGACAGGGGGGAGCTCCTACGAGCAGTACTTC. This encodes CAWRRTGGSSYEQYF.

The rearrangement uses TRBV6-1 and TRBJ1-1, with D possibly being TRBD1 (5 bases). The ends were cut back, 5 bases at V and 10 bases at J, with 17 bases in the middle. Per germline, CDR1 MNHNS and CDR2 SASEGT. The CDR3 loop spans 13 amino acids. The CDR3 spells CASSLSGAVTAFF. CDR3 nucleotides: TGTGCCAGCAGTCTGAGTGGGGCAGTAACAGCTTTCTTT.

The chain recombines TRBV7-2 with TRBJ1-3; 9 positions agree with TRBD1. Germline V gene data show CDR1 as SGHTA and CDR2 as FQGNSA. V was pared by 1 base and J by 0 bases, with 4 bases of the junction left unmatched. The length of the CDR3 is 17 residues. DNA for the CDR3: TGTGCCAGCAGCTTAGACAGGGGGCGGTTCTCTGGAAACACCATATATTTT. This codes for CASSLDRGRFSGNTIYF.

V and J are TRBV19 and TRBJ2-7, with 16 bases that match TRBD2. The junction had 12 bases not matched to a gene; V was cut back by 4 bases and J by 0 bases. CDR1 is LNHDA and CDR2 is SQIVND in the germline V gene (reference sequence). The CDR3 has 20 residues. The CDR3 spells CASSRTTGTSGREVSYEQYF. CDR3 nucleotides: TGTGCCAGTAGTAGGACCACCGGGACTAGCGGGAGGGAAGTCTCCTACGAGCAGTACTTC.

The table lists this clone with a few counts. The chain employs TRBV19 and TRBJ2-6; possible D gene TRBD2, 5 bases. The CDR3 runs to 17 residues. Trimming stripped 5 bases from V and 0 bases from J, with 14 bases between. Germline CDR1 and CDR2: LNHDA and SQIVND (reference sequence). In nucleotides, the CDR3 is TGTGCCAGTAGTCCCCGGACTCGCCTCTCTGGGGCCAACGTCCTGACTTTC. Protein product: CASSPRTRLSGANVLTF.

This chain connects TRBV15 to TRBJ2-7, with TRBD2 matching over 10 bases. CDR1 and CDR2 from the germline V gene are LNHNV and YYDKDF (reference sequence). This CDR3 has 15 amino acids. V was pared by 4 bases and J by 3 bases, with 6 bases of the junction left unmatched. CDR3 coding DNA: TGTGCCACCAGCACCGGACTAGCGGTAGACTACGAGCAGTACTTC. Its translation: CATSTGLAVDYEQYF. The full variable domain, in which reference TRBV15 and TRBJ2-7 provide the parts outside the CDR3, is DAMVIQNPRYQVTQFGKPVTLSCSQTLNHNVMYWYQQKSSQAPKLLFHYYDKDFNNEADTPDNFQSRRPNTSFCFLDIRSPGLGDTAMYLCATSTGLAVDYEQYFGPGTRLTVT.

The chain joins TRBV7-2 to TRBJ2-2; a possible D gene is TRBD1 (6 bases). V lost 3 bases and J 0 bases, leaving 8 bases between the germline ends. CDR3 length: 15 amino acids. The V gene's germline CDR1 is SGHTA and CDR2 FQGNSA. CDR3 sequence reads: CASSLGHTNTGELFF. In DNA, the CDR3 is TGTGCCAGCAGCTTGGGACATACGAACACCGGGGAGCTGTTTTTT.

This chain connects TRBV5-6 to TRBJ2-3; 9 nucleotides match TRBD2. The germline gives CDR1 SGHDT, CDR2 YYEEEE. The V and J ends lost 0 bases and 2 bases, in that order; junction bases with no gene match: 10. This CDR3 is 18 amino acids long. CDR3 bases: TGTGCCAGCAGCTTGGAACCTTGGAGACTAGCGGCCACAGATACGCAGTATTTT. It is translated as CASSLEPWRLAATDTQYF. The full variable domain, with the rest looked up from reference TRBV5-6 and TRBJ2-3, is DAGVTQSPTHLIKTRGQQVTLRCSPKSGHDTVSWYQQALGQGPQFIFQYYEEEERQRGNFPDRFSGHQFPNYSSELNVNALLLGDSALYLCASSLEPWRLAATDTQYFGPGTRLTVL.

The chain recombines TRBV15 with TRBJ2-5, with D possibly matching TRBD2 (7 bases). This CDR3 has 17 amino acids. With 5 bases removed from V and 1 base from J, the gap between germline ends came to 20 bases. The germline CDR1 and CDR2 sequences are LNHNV and YYDKDF (reference sequence). CDR3 protein: CATSGGGPGAIQETQYF. The CDR3 region has the DNA TGTGCCACCAGCGGGGGGGGGCCAGGGGCGATCCAAGAGACCCAGTACTTC.

There are a few counts of this clone. Other DNA sequences in this specimen translate into the identical CDR3. The gene calls are TRBV19 and TRBJ2-6; D is uncertain. The length of the CDR3 is 15 residues. CDR1 and CDR2 (germline): LNHDA, SQIVND (reference sequence). V lost 5 bases and J lost 0, with 8 bases in between. The CDR3 spells CASSSRSSGANVLTF. The CDR3 DNA is TGTGCCAGTAGTTCGAGGAGCTCTGGGGCCAACGTCCTGACTTTC. Full variable domain (outside the CDR3, taken from reference TRBV19 and TRBJ2-6): DGGITQSPKYLFRKEGQNVTLSCEQNLNHDAMYWYRQDPGQGLRLIYYSQIVNDFQKGDIAEGYSVSREKKESFPLTVTSAQKNPTAFYLCASSSRSSGANVLTFGAGSRLTVL.

The chain combines TRBV11-2 with TRBJ1-6; D might be TRBD1 (6 bases). CDR1 is SGHAT and CDR2 is FQNNGV in the germline V gene. The CDR3 is 17 amino acids. With 5 bases removed from V and 1 base from J, the gap between germline ends came to 15 bases. In DNA, the CDR3 is TGTGCCAGCAGCATTGAAGGAAGGGGGTCCTATAATTCACCCCTCCACTTT. This translates into CASSIEGRGSYNSPLHF.

V and J are TRBV12-5 and TRBJ2-1; D may be TRBD2 (5 bases). The CDR3 is 14 residues long. CDR1 and CDR2 from the germline V gene are LGHNT and FRNRAP. Trimming removed 3 bases at V and 4 bases at J, with 10 bases between. CDR3 loop: CASGLGTGYNEQFF. The CDR3 nucleotides are TGTGCTAGTGGTTTAGGTACGGGGTACAATGAGCAGTTCTTC.

In its sample, this clone was seen once. This may come from a read error, since a much larger clone is one base off. Other DNA sequences in this sample translate to the same CDR3. The chain recombines TRBV30 with TRBJ1-1, with 8 bases identical to TRBD1. The CDR3 runs to 15 residues. Germline CDR1 is GTSNPN and CDR2 is SVGIG (reference sequence). CDR3 DNA sequence: TGTGCCTGGAGGAGGCCGGACAGGGAGAACACTGAAGCCTTCTTT. Encoded protein: CAWRRPDRENTEAFF.

The gene calls are TRBV7-2 and TRBJ1-2, with D possibly TRBD1 on 5 matching bases. The CDR3 is 15 residues long. CDR1 and CDR2 from the germline V gene are SGHTA and FQGNSA. V was pared by 6 bases and J by 6 bases, with 20 bases between. CDR3: CASRPNPTGLDGYTF. CDR3 nucleotides: TGTGCCAGCAGGCCTAACCCTACAGGTTTAGATGGCTACACCTTC.

This clone came up a few times. The chain carries TRBV11-2 and TRBJ2-1; 12 bases line up with TRBD2. The CDR3 has 15 amino acids. V trimming: 4 bases; J trimming: 13 bases; junction bases outside the gene matches: 11. The germline V gene has CDR1 SGHAT and CDR2 FQNNGV. The CDR3 DNA reads as TGTGCCAGCAGCTCCCTCAGGCTAGCGGGGGGGGGTCAGTTCTTC. Its translation: CASSSLRLAGGGQFF.

The chain is built from TRBV9 and TRBJ2-3; 9 bases line up with TRBD2. Germline CDR1 SGDLS, CDR2 YYNGEE. V was pared by 3 bases and J by 5 bases, with 4 bases of the junction left unmatched. CDR3 length: 14 amino acids. CDR3 coding DNA: TGTGCCAGCAGCGGGGCGGGGGGGCAAGATACGCAGTATTTT. This encodes CASSGAGGQDTQYF.